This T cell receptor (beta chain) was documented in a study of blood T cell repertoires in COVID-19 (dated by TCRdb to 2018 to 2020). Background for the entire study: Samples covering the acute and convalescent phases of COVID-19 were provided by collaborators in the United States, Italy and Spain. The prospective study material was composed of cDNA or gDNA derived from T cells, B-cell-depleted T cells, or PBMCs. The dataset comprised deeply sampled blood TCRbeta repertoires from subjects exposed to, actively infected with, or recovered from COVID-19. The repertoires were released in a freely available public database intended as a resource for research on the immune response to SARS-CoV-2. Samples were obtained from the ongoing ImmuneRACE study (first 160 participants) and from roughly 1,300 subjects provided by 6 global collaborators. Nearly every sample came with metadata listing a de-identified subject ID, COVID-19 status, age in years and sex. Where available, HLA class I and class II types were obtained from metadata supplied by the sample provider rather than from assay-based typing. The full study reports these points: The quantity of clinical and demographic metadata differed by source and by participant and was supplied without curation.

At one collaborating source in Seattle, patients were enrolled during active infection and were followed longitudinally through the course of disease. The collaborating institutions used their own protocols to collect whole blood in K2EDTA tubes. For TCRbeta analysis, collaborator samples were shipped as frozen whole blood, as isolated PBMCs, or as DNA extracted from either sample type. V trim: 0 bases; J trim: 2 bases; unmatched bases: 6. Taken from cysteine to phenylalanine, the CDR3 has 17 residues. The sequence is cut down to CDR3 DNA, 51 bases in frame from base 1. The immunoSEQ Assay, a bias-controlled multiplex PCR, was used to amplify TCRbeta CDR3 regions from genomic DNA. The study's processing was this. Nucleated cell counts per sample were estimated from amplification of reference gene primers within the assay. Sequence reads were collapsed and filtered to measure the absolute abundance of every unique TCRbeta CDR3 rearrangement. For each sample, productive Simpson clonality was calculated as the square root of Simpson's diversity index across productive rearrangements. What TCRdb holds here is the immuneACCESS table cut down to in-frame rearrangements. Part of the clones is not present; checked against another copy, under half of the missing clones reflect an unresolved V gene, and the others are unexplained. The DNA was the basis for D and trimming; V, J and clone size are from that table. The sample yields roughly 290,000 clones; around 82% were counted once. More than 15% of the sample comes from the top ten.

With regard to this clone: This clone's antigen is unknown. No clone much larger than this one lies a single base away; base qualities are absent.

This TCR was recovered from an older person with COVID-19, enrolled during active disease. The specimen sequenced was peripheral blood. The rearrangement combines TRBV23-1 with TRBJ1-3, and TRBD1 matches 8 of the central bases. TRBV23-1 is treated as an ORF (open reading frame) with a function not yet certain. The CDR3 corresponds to CASSQSKQGGTGNTIYF. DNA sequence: TGCGCCAGCAGTCAATCGAAACAGGGGGGAACTGGAAACACCATATATTTT.